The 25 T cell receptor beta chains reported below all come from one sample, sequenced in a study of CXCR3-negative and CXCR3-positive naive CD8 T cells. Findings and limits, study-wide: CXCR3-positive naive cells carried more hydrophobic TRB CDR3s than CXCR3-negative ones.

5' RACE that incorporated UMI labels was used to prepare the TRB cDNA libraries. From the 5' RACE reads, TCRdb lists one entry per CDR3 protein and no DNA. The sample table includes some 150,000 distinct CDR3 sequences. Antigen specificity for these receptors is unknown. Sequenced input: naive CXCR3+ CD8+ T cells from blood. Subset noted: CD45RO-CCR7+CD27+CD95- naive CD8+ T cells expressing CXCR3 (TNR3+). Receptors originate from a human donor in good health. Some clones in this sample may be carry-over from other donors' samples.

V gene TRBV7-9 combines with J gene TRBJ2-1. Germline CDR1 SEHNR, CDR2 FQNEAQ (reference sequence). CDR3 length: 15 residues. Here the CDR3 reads CASSFLMGGDNEQFF.

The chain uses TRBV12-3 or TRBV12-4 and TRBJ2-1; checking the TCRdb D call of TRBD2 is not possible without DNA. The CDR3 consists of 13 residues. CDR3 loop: CASSSGNPIEQFF.

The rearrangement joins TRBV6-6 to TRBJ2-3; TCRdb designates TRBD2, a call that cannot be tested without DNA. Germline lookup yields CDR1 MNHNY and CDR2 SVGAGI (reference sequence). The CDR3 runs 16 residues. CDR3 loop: CASALLKAVSTDTQYF.

Here the CDR3 reads CASSLYTGELFF. The gene calls are TRBV11-2 and TRBJ2-2. Germline values: CDR1 SGHAT, CDR2 FQNNGV. The CDR3 length is 12 residues. The whole variable domain, filled in from reference TRBV11-2 and TRBJ2-2, reads EAGVAQSPRYKIIEKRQSVAFWCNPISGHATLYWYQQILGQGPKLLIQFQNNGVVDDSQLPKDRFSAERLKGVDSTLKIQPAKLEDSAVYLCASSLYTGELFFGEGSRLTVL.

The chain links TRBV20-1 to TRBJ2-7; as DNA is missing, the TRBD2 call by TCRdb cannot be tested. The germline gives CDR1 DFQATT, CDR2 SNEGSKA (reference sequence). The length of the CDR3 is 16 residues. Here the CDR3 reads CSAWTSGTKAPYEQYF.

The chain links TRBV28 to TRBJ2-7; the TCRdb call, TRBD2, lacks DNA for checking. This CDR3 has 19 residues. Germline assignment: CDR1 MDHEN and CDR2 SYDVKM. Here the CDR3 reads CASTGEGGRAVVGQDEQYF.

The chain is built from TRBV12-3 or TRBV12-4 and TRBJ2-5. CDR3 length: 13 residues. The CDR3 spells CASSFMVQETQYF.

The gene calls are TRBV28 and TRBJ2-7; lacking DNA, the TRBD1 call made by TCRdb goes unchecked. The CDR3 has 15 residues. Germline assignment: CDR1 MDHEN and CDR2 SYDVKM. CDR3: CANSLAGPGAYEQYF.

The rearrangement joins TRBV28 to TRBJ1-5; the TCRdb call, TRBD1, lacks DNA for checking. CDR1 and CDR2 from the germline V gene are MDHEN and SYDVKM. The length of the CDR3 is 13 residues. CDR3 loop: CASTPTGNQPQHF.

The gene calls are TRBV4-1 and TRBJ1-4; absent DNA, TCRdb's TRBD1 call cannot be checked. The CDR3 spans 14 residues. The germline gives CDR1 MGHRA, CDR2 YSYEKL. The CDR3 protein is CASRRQGLNEKLFF.

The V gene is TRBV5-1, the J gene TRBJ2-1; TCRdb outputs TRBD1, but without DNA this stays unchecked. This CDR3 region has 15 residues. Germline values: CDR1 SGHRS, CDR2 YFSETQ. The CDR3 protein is CASSLGQGRGNEQFF. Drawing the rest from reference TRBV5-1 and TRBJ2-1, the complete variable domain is KAGVTQTPRYLIKTRGQQVTLSCSPISGHRSVSWYQQTPGQGLQFLFEYFSETQRNKGNFPGRFSGRQFSNSRSEMNVSTLELGDSALYLCASSLGQGRGNEQFFGPGTRLTVL.

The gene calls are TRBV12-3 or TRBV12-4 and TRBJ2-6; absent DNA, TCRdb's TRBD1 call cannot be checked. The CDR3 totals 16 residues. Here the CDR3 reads CASRPQKGVGANVLTF.

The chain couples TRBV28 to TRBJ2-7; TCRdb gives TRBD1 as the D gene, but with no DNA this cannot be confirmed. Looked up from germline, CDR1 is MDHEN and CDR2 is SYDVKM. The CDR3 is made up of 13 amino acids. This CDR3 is CASSLTPGREQYF.

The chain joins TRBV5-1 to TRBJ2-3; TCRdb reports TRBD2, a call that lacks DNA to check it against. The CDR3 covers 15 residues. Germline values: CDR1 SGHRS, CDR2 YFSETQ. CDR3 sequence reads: CASSPEAGSADTQYF.

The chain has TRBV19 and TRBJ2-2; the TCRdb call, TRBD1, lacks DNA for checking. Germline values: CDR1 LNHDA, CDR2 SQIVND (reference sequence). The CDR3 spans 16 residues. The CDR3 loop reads CASIEELGGNTGELFF.

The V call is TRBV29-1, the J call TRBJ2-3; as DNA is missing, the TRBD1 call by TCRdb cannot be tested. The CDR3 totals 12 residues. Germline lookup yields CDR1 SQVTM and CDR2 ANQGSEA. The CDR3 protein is CSVPGQQGTQYF.

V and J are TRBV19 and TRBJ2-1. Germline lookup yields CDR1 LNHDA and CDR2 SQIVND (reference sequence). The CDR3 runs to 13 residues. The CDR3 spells CASSIDLTNEQFF.

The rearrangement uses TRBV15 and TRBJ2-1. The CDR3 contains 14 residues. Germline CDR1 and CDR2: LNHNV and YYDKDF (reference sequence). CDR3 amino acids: CATSRATEYNEQFF.

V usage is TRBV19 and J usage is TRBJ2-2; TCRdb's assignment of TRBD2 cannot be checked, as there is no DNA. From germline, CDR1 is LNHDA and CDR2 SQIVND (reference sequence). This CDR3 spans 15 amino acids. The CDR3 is CASSIGLRGTGELFF.

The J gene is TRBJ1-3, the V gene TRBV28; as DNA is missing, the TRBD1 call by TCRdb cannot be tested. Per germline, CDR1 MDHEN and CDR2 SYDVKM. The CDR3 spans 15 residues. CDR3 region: CASSFFARAGNTIYF. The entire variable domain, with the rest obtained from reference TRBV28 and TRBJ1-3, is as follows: DVKVTQSSRYLVKRTGEKVFLECVQDMDHENMFWYRQDPGLGLRLIYFSYDVKMKEKGDIPEGYSVSREKKERFSLILESASTNQTSMYLCASSFFARAGNTIYFGEGSWLTVV.

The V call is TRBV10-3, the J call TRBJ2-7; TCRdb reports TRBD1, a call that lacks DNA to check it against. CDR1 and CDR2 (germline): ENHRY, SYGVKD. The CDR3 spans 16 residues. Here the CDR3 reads CAISEHRQGQSYEQYF.

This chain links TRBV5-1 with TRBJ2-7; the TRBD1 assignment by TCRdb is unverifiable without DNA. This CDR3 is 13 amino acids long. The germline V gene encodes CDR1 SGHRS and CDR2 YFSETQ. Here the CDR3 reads CASRGTGHYEQYF.

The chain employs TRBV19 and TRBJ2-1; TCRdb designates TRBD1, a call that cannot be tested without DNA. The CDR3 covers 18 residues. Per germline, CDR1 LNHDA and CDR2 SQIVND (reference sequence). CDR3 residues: CASSIDVTEDRGQNGQFF.

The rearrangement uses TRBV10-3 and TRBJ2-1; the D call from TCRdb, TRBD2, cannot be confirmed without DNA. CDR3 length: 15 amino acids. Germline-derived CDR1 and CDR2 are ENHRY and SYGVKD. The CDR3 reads CAIRPPTSVFNEQFF.

The CDR3 protein is CASSVPFAGPPSNEQFF. The chain combines TRBV7-2 with TRBJ2-1; the D gene TCRdb calls, TRBD1, cannot be checked with no DNA. From germline, CDR1 is SGHTA and CDR2 FQGNSA. The CDR3 loop spans 17 amino acids.